Listed below are T cell receptor beta chains from one sample, sequenced in a study of blood T cells in healthy people across ages. From the 5' RACE reads, TCRdb called clonotypes with MiXCR, one entry per CDR3 protein. The repertoire holds fewer than 1.5 million distinct CDR3 sequences, with around 42% as singletons. Sequencing input: blood. These receptors originate from a woman aged 18-30 years in good health. CDR3s include the opening cysteine and the closing phenylalanine or tryptophan. The D gene is left open where the match is weak. Rows give clone size only sometimes, using once, few, many, or a class for an expanded clone.

D	size	V	J	CDR3	DNA
TRBD1	NA	TRBV18	TRBJ2-7	CASSPGTGISEQYF	TGTGCCAGCTCACCTGGGACAGGGATCTCCGAGCAGTACTTC
NA	NA	TRBV7-7	TRBJ2-3	CASSSGLGASDTQYF	TGTGCCAGCAGCTCCGGGTTGGGAGCCTCGGATACGCAGTATTTT
NA	few	TRBV14	TRBJ2-4	CASSQYDRRFDKNIQYF	TGTGCCAGCAGCCAATATGACAGGCGATTTGACAAAAACATTCAGTACTTC
NA	NA	TRBV10-2	TRBJ1-1	CASSDIREHEAFF	TGCGCCAGCAGTGATATTCGGGAGCACGAAGCTTTCTTT
NA	NA	TRBV6-5	TRBJ2-1	CASSSYGGNEQFF	TGTGCCAGCAGTTCTTATGGGGGTAATGAGCAGTTCTTC
NA	few	TRBV11-2	TRBJ1-2	CASSLVTFRYGYTF	TGTGCCAGCAGCTTAGTGACCTTCAGATATGGCTACACCTTC
TRBD2	NA	TRBV12-3/TRBV12-4	TRBJ2-3	CASSFWEGTQYF	TGTGCCAGCAGTTTTTGGGAGGGTACGCAGTATTTT
NA	NA	TRBV7-2	TRBJ2-7	CASSLAGTPEQYF	TGTGCCAGCAGCTTAGCGGGGACACCCGAGCAGTACTTC
NA	NA	TRBV13	TRBJ2-3	CASSAPWAGKQYF	TGTGCCAGCAGCGCCCCTTGGGCGGGTAAGCAGTATTTT
NA	NA	TRBV27	TRBJ2-7	CASSLLRILSYEQYF	TGTGCCAGCAGTTTGTTGAGGATCCTCTCCTACGAGCAGTACTTC
NA	NA	TRBV27	TRBJ2-7	CASSSSRGVSYEQYF	TGTGCCAGCAGTTCGTCTAGGGGGGTTTCCTACGAGCAGTACTTC
NA	NA	TRBV28	TRBJ2-1	CASSRRAGGSKEQFF	TGTGCCAGCAGTCGGCGGGCAGGAGGAAGTAAGGAGCAGTTCTTC
NA	NA	TRBV6-1	TRBJ2-7	CASKSGGLWYEQYF	TGTGCCAGCAAGTCTGGGGGGCTGTGGTACGAGCAGTACTTC
NA	few	TRBV4-1	TRBJ1-3	CASSQDRGTGNTIYF	TGCGCCAGCAGCCAAGACAGGGGAACTGGAAACACCATATATTTT
NA	NA	TRBV11-2	TRBJ2-3	CASRLGSADTQYF	TGTGCCAGCAGACTGGGGAGCGCAGATACGCAGTATTTT
NA	NA	TRBV20-1	TRBJ1-6	CSSGGGEGSPPHF	TGCAGCTCCGGCGGGGGCGAAGGTTCACCCCCCCACTTT
NA	NA	TRBV10-1	TRBJ1-2	CASSERCQGMGGYTF	TGCGCCAGCAGTGAGCGTTGTCAGGGGATGGGTGGCTACACCTTC
NA	few	TRBV27	TRBJ1-1	CASSLSIGGNTEAFF	TGTGCCAGCAGTTTATCGATCGGGGGGAACACTGAAGCTTTCTTT
TRBD2	NA	TRBV7-3	TRBJ2-1	CASSPTSGEAEQFF	TGTGCCAGCAGCCCTACTAGCGGGGAAGCAGAGCAGTTCTTC
NA	NA	TRBV7-2	TRBJ2-5	CASSQQRETQYF	TGTGCCAGCAGCCAACAGAGGGAGACCCAGTACTTC
NA	NA	TRBV28	TRBJ1-6	CASRTVSYNSPLHF	TGTGCCAGCAGGACGGTTTCCTATAATTCACCCCTCCACTTT
NA	NA	TRBV28	TRBJ2-6	CASSGGGANVLTF	TGTGCCAGCTCGGGCGGTGGGGCCAACGTCCTGACTTTC
TRBD2	few	TRBV10-3	TRBJ2-7	CAIRPQGTSGTTTYNEQYF	TGTGCCATCAGGCCCCAGGGGACTAGCGGGACAACTACCTACAATGAGCAGTACTTC
TRBD2	NA	TRBV12-3/TRBV12-4	TRBJ2-5	CASSLGTTEETQYF	TGTGCCAGCAGTCTAGGGACTACCGAAGAGACCCAGTACTTC
NA	few	TRBV2	TRBJ2-3	CASSELDGRHTRKTDTQYF	TGTGCCAGCAGTGAACTGGATGGCAGGCACACTCGGAAGACAGATACGCAGTATTTT
TRBD1	once	TRBV12-3/TRBV12-4	TRBJ2-1	CASRRQGDEQFF	TGTGCCAGCAGGCGACAGGGCGACGAGCAGTTCTTC
NA	NA	TRBV12-3/TRBV12-4	TRBJ2-7	CASTLSSAYNEQYF	TGTGCCAGCACTCTTAGCAGCGCCTACAATGAGCAGTACTTC
TRBD1	NA	TRBV5-1	TRBJ1-5	CANLRDRGNQPQHF	TGCGCCAACCTCCGGGACAGGGGCAATCAGCCCCAGCATTTT
NA	few	TRBV20-1	TRBJ2-1	CSARPPSLYNEQFF	TGCAGTGCTAGGCCGCCGAGCCTCTACAATGAGCAGTTCTTC
NA	NA	TRBV3-1	TRBJ1-1	CASSQDLGQNTEAFF	TGTGCCAGCAGCCAAGATCTGGGACAAAACACTGAAGCTTTCTTT
NA	NA	TRBV9	TRBJ2-5	CASSVGSVGETQYF	TGTGCCAGCAGCGTAGGTAGTGTCGGGGAGACCCAGTACTTC
NA	NA	TRBV5-1	TRBJ2-1	CASSLGHSTYNEQFF	TGCGCCAGCAGCTTGGGGCATTCTACTTACAATGAGCAGTTCTTC
TRBD2	NA	TRBV20-1	TRBJ2-1	CSAPPGTSGNEEQFF	TGCAGTGCTCCCCCCGGGACTAGCGGGAATGAGGAGCAGTTCTTC
NA	NA	TRBV28	TRBJ1-2	CASNQEWDGYTF	TGTGCCAGCAACCAGGAGTGGGATGGCTACACCTTC
TRBD1	NA	TRBV7-9	TRBJ1-1	CASRPGQGMPEAFF	TGTGCCAGCAGACCGGGACAGGGTATGCCTGAAGCTTTCTTT
NA	NA	TRBV12-3/TRBV12-4	TRBJ2-2	CASSLEGGRLFF	TGTGCCAGCAGTCTTGAGGGAGGTAGGCTGTTTTTT
NA	NA	TRBV6-6	TRBJ2-5	CASSYRSQGRETQYF	TGTGCCAGCAGTTACAGGTCGCAGGGAAGGGAGACCCAGTACTTC
TRBD2	NA	TRBV4-1	TRBJ2-1	CASSQCSGGYNDQFF	TGCGCCAGCAGCCAATGTAGCGGGGGTTACAATGATCAGTTCTTC
NA	NA	TRBV5-4	TRBJ2-5	CASSPSPDSQETQYF	TGTGCCAGCAGCCCGAGTCCGGACAGCCAAGAGACCCAGTACTTC
NA	NA	TRBV9	TRBJ2-5	CASSSHGKETQYF	TGTGCCAGCAGCTCCCACGGGAAAGAGACCCAGTACTTC
NA	NA	TRBV20-1	TRBJ2-7	CSAPLGGVPYEQYF	TGCAGTGCTCCTTTAGGGGGTGTGCCTTACGAGCAGTACTTC
NA	NA	TRBV7-9	TRBJ2-2	CASSSWRVDTGELFF	TGTGCCAGCAGCTCTTGGCGGGTCGACACCGGGGAGCTGTTTTTT